Below, 32 T cell receptor beta chains from the same sample are listed, as sequenced in a study of regulatory T cells in long-lasting Graves disease. Through Arm-PCR of CDR3 regions and iRepertoire HTBI primers, TCR beta libraries were built. Via MiXCR, TCRdb re-called the multiplex PCR reads, giving one row per CDR3 protein. The table shows more than 400,000 distinct CDR3 sequences, with 15% to 20% occurring only once. Regarding time point: newly diagnosed GD, antithyroid drugs for less than 3 months. Generation of the TCR library employed RNA extracted from PBMCs. These data also formed part of another study, on T cells in Graves' hyperthyroidism and ophthalmopathy.

The sequencing here drew on peripheral blood mononuclear cells (PBMCs), taken at new diagnosis, from a patient treated with antithyroid drugs. These receptors were taken from a man in his forties with Graves disease.

This clonotype was detected only a few times. V and J are TRBV9 and TRBJ1-2; D unclear. V was trimmed by 3 bases and J by 1 base, leaving 7 bases between them. The CDR3 consists of 13 residues. CDR1 and CDR2 from the germline V gene are SGDLS and YYNGEE. The CDR3, as DNA: TGTGCCAGCAGCGAACAGAATAACTATGGCTACACCTTC. Its protein is CASSEQNNYGYTF.

Ten or more counts support this clonotype. The chain couples TRBV5-1 to TRBJ2-1, with 10 bases that match TRBD2. There are 16 residues in the CDR3. Germline lookup yields CDR1 SGHRS and CDR2 YFSETQ. V was pared by 0 bases and J by 4 bases, with 4 bases of the junction left unmatched. CDR3 DNA sequence: TGCGCCAGCAGCTTGGGTAGCGGGAGGAAATACAATGAGCAGTTCTTC. It codes for CASSLGSGRKYNEQFF.

About this clonotype: It may be a read error: a sequence one base away is much more abundant. The chain recombines TRBV20-1 with TRBJ2-7; 11 bases agree with TRBD2. The length of the CDR3 is 16 residues. Germline loops: CDR1 DFQATT, CDR2 SNEGSKA (reference sequence). The CDR3 coding sequence is TGCAGGGCTAGTTACAAACATAGCGGGAGGGCCTACGAGCAGTACTTC. Protein: CRASYKHSGRAYEQYF.

About this clonotype: One base away lies a much larger clone, so this may be a sequencing read error. The chain uses TRBV6-2 or TRBV6-3 and TRBJ2-7, with TRBD1 matching over 8 bases. V shed 6 bases and J 6 bases; nucleotides not matched to a gene: 10. This CDR3 is 14 amino acids long. The germline gives CDR1 MNHEY, CDR2 SVGEGT. The CDR3 protein is CASRTQGVGCEQYF. For the CDR3, the DNA is TGTGCCAGCAGGACACAGGGGGTAGGCTGCGAGCAGTACTTC.

This clonotype appeared many times. V is TRBV15 and J is TRBJ2-3, with 13 bases fitting TRBD2. This CDR3 comprises 18 residues. Germline loops: CDR1 LNHNV, CDR2 YYDKDF (reference sequence). J was trimmed by 4 bases and V by 2 bases; bases with no gene match: 9. This CDR3 reads CATSRSGLAGVWADTQYF. The CDR3 bases are TGTGCCACCAGCAGATCCGGACTAGCGGGAGTTTGGGCAGATACGCAGTATTTT.

The genes are TRBV6-2 or TRBV6-3 and TRBJ2-2, with D perhaps TRBD1 (5 bases). Germline values: CDR1 MNHEY, CDR2 SVGEGT. The V end was cut by 6 bases, the J end by 1 base, with 9 bases between. The CDR3 totals 14 residues. The CDR3 here is CASRPDRNTGELFF. DNA of the CDR3: TGTGCCAGCAGGCCAGACAGGAACACCGGGGAGCTGTTTTTT.

In its sample, this clonotype was seen once. The chain recombines TRBV20-1 with TRBJ1-4; tentatively, D is TRBD1 (5 bases). The CDR3 extends over 15 amino acids. Germline-derived CDR1 and CDR2 are DFQATT and SNEGSKA (reference sequence). Trimming took off 6 bases at V and 4 bases at J, with 18 bases between the two ends. The CDR3 loop reads CSARTTGRDNEKLFF. For the CDR3, the DNA is TGCAGTGCCAGAACTACGGGACGGGATAATGAAAAACTGTTTTTT.

The chain links TRBV29-1 to TRBJ2-3; D not certain. The DNA matches TRBJ2-5 better at its end, which makes the J call doubtful. Germline V CDR1 and CDR2: SQVTM, ANQGSEA. This CDR3 is built from 11 residues. CDR3 loop: CSVLTLETQYF. CDR3 bases: TGCAGCGTCCTGACCCTAGAGACCCAGTACTTC.

Worth noting for this clonotype: At one of its ends the junction is not consistent with the germline gene, which may arise from a read error. The chain carries TRBV12-3 or TRBV12-4 and TRBJ1-1, with unresolved D. The CDR3 spans 13 residues. CDR3 loop: CASSLGENTKAFF. CDR3 coding DNA: TGTGCCAGCAGTTTAGGGGAAAACACTAAAGCTTTCTTT.

The V and J genes are TRBV10-1 and TRBJ2-1; D is undetermined. The CDR3 loop spans 11 amino acids. V shed 6 bases and J shed 6 bases, with 6 bases lying between them. CDR1 and CDR2 from the germline V gene are WNHNN and SYGVQD (reference sequence). The CDR3 DNA reads TGCGCCAGCAGGCTCTGCAATGAGCAGTTCTTC. Encoded protein: CASRLCNEQFF.

This clonotype was observed at least ten times. The V call is TRBV27, the J call TRBJ1-6, with D uncertain. The CDR3 sequence is 14 residues long. Trimming stripped 0 bases from V and 5 bases from J, with 5 bases between. In germline, CDR1 is MNHEY, CDR2 SMNVEV (reference sequence). The CDR3 bases are TGTGCCAGCAGTTTATCCGGGAATAATTCACCCCTCCACTTT. It encodes CASSLSGNNSPLHF.

This clonotype came up a few times. The rearrangement uses TRBV7-9 and TRBJ2-7, with TRBD2 identical over 9 bases. The germline gives CDR1 SEHNR, CDR2 FQNEAQ (reference sequence). The J segment lost 7 bases and the V segment lost 3 bases, leaving 7 bases of the junction unmatched. CDR3 length: 14 amino acids. CDR3 nucleotides: TGTGCCAGCAGCTTGACTAGCGGAGCCCAGGAGCAGTACTTC. Translated: CASSLTSGAQEQYF. The complete variable domain, with remaining parts taken from reference TRBV7-9 and TRBJ2-7, reads DTGVSQNPRHKITKRGQNVTFRCDPISEHNRLYWYRQTLGQGPEFLTYFQNEAQLEKSRLLSDRFSAERPKGSFSTLEIQRTEQGDSAMYLCASSLTSGAQEQYFGPGTRLTVT.

This clonotype was seen ten or more times. The V gene is TRBV20-1, the J gene TRBJ1-1; D remains ambiguous. This CDR3 comprises 12 residues. Germline lookup yields CDR1 DFQATT and CDR2 SNEGSKA (reference sequence). The CDR3 is CIEKRNFGEAFF. The CDR3 nucleotides are TGCATCGAAAAGCGTAATTTCGGGGAAGCTTTCTTT.

This clonotype has more than one count but fewer than ten. The V call is TRBV7-2, the J call TRBJ1-4; maybe TRBD1 (5 bases). The CDR3 has 16 residues. CDR1 and CDR2 from the germline V gene are SGHTA and FQGNSA. Trimming pared 4 bases from V and 8 bases from J, leaving 20 bases between. The CDR3 loop is CASSSHHQVWGEKLFF. The CDR3 DNA reads as TGTGCCAGCAGCTCACACCACCAAGTGTGGGGGGAAAAACTGTTTTTT.

This clonotype showed up many times. Compared with germline, one end of the junction differs, possibly owing to a read error. The chain couples TRBV28 to TRBJ2-4, with D possibly matching TRBD2 (6 bases). Germline CDR1 MDHEN, CDR2 SYDVKM. The CDR3 loop spans 12 amino acids. Here the CDR3 reads CASSLKASEQIF. The CDR3 coding sequence is TGTGCCAGCAGTTTAAAGGCTAGCGAGCAAATCTTC.

Ten or more counts support this clonotype. The V call is TRBV7-2, the J call TRBJ2-1; D remains ambiguous. The CDR3 totals 16 residues. CDR1 is SGHTA and CDR2 is FQGNSA in the germline V gene. The V and J ends lost 1 base and 0 bases respectively, with 10 bases between them. The CDR3 reads CASSLVGSSSYNEQFF. The CDR3 DNA is TGTGCCAGCAGCTTAGTTGGGTCTAGCTCCTACAATGAGCAGTTCTTC.

This clonotype occurred many times. The rearrangement joins TRBV5-6 to TRBJ1-1, with TRBD1 matching 7 bases. The junction had 3 bases not matched to a gene; V was cut back by 2 bases and J by 2 bases. CDR1 is SGHDT, CDR2 YYEEEE, per germline. This CDR3 comprises 14 residues. In nucleotides, the CDR3 is TGTGCCAGCAGCTTTGAGGGGGCCAACACTGAAGCTTTCTTT. Translation gives CASSFEGANTEAFF.

This clonotype came up many times. V and J are TRBV20-1 and TRBJ2-1; tentatively, D is TRBD2 (6 bases). Trimming left V 4 bases short and J 0 bases short, with 10 bases between. Germline V lookup: CDR1 DFQATT, CDR2 SNEGSKA (reference sequence). The CDR3 extends over 14 amino acids. The CDR3 DNA reads TGCAGTGCTATAGCGGAAAACTCCTACAATGAGCAGTTCTTC. This codes for CSAIAENSYNEQFF.

This clonotype was detected a few times. This chain connects TRBV29-1 to TRBJ2-2; no firm D call. CDR3 size: 11 residues. V lost 6 bases and J lost 6, with 8 bases in between. Germline V lookup: CDR1 SQVTM, CDR2 ANQGSEA. The DNA of the CDR3 is TGCAGCGTGTGGACGTCCGGGGAGCTGTTTTTT. This gives the protein CSVWTSGELFF.

This clonotype has ten or more counts. The chain is built from TRBV20-1 and TRBJ2-7; 10 nucleotides line up with TRBD2. The CDR3 is 15 residues long. V gave up 6 bases and J gave up 2 bases; unmatched junction bases: 10. From germline, CDR1 is DFQATT and CDR2 SNEGSKA (reference sequence). CDR3 nucleotides: TGCAGTGCCGTTCTAGCGGGAGTCTCCGCCTACGAGCAGTACTTC. Protein sequence: CSAVLAGVSAYEQYF.

The chain couples TRBV10-3 to TRBJ1-4; no clear D gene. The CDR3 extends over 16 amino acids. Germline CDR1 ENHRY, CDR2 SYGVKD. With 4 bases removed from V and 0 bases from J, the gap between germline ends came to 12 bases. The CDR3 DNA reads as TGTGCCATCAGTGGGAGCTTGCAATCAACTAATGAAAAACTGTTTTTT. It yields the protein CAISGSLQSTNEKLFF.

This clonotype turned up a few times. V is TRBV6-1 and J is TRBJ2-1; 8 bases are a match to TRBD2. The CDR3 covers 14 residues. Germline V gene lookup returns CDR1 MNHNS and CDR2 SASEGT. With 7 bases clipped from V and 2 bases from J, the junction kept 4 bases outside the gene matches. CDR3 loop: CASTISGTYNEQFF. Written as DNA, the CDR3 is TGTGCCAGCACCATTAGCGGGACCTACAATGAGCAGTTCTTC.

This clonotype was observed many times. The rearrangement links TRBV11-2 to TRBJ2-4, with 7 bases matching TRBD1. The CDR3 extends over 15 amino acids. Germline V gene lookup returns CDR1 SGHAT and CDR2 FQNNGV. Trimming took 0 bases from V and 7 from J; bases not matched to a gene: 6. The CDR3 spells CASSLEGGSGNIQYF. The CDR3 region has the DNA TGTGCCAGCAGCTTAGAAGGGGGCTCGGGGAACATTCAGTACTTC.

This clonotype was counted at least ten times. The genes are TRBV20-1 and TRBJ2-7; unclear D gene. Germline CDR1 DFQATT, CDR2 SNEGSKA (reference sequence). V lost 0 bases, J lost 4 bases, and 4 bases lay in between. The CDR3 extends over 11 amino acids. CDR3 in DNA: TGCAGTGCTAGAGATGGTTACGAGCAGTACTTC. It encodes CSARDGYEQYF.

A remark on this clonotype: Just one base apart from a much larger clone, this may be a read error. The genes are TRBV7-6 and TRBJ2-7; D possibly corresponds to TRBD1 (5 bases). CDR1 and CDR2 from the germline V gene are SGHVS and FNYEAQ. V lost 4 bases, J lost 1 base, and 17 bases lay in between. This CDR3 is built from 16 residues. The CDR3 nucleotides are TGTGCCAGCAGCTCCAGACAGAGGTATTCGTCCTACGAGCAGTACTTC. Translated, it gives CASSSRQRYSSYEQYF.

In its sample, this clonotype was seen a few times. J is TRBJ2-3 and V is TRBV29-1; unclear D gene. This CDR3 spans 10 amino acids. CDR1 is SQVTM and CDR2 is ANQGSEA in the germline V gene. V lost 8 bases and J lost 6, with 9 bases in between. Written as DNA, the CDR3 is TGCAGCACGGCGGCGGATACGCAGTATTTT. Amino acid sequence: CSTAADTQYF.

The table lists this clonotype with a few counts. V and J are TRBV5-1 and TRBJ2-2; TRBD2 agrees at 12 bases. CDR1 is SGHRS and CDR2 is YFSETQ in the germline V gene. The V gene end was trimmed by 5 bases and the J gene end by 1 base; junction bases not matched to a gene: 21. The length of the CDR3 is 22 residues. CDR3 DNA sequence: TGCGCCAGCAGGACGAGACCGGGACTAGCGGGTTTTCCGCTTCGGAACACCGGGGAGCTGTTTTTT. It translates to CASRTRPGLAGFPLRNTGELFF.

This clonotype has a count of ten or more. The CDR3 loop reads CASSFGAISTDTQYF. The CDR3 region has the DNA TGTGCCAGCAGCTTTGGGGCGATTAGCACAGATACGCAGTATTTT. This chain uses TRBV7-2 with TRBJ2-3; TRBD1 is a possible D gene (5 bases). CDR1 and CDR2 (germline): SGHTA, FQGNSA. The germline V and J ends were trimmed by 3 bases and 0 bases, with 10 bases remaining between them. The CDR3 loop spans 15 amino acids.

The chain carries TRBV19 and TRBJ1-1, with D tentatively TRBD1 (6 bases). Deletions cut 10 bases from V and 1 base from J, with 13 bases between. Germline CDR1 and CDR2: LNHDA and SQIVND (reference sequence). The CDR3 sequence is 13 residues long. The CDR3 region is CATSDRPNTEAFF. The CDR3 bases are TGTGCCACTTCTGACAGGCCGAACACTGAAGCTTTCTTT.

This clonotype was detected many times. This sequence joins TRBV3-1 and TRBJ2-2; a weak D match, TRBD1 (6 bases). The V end lost 5 bases, the J end lost 2 bases, and 15 bases lay between the germline ends. The germline gives CDR1 LGHDT, CDR2 YNNKEL (reference sequence). The CDR3 runs 16 residues. CDR3 nucleotide sequence: TGTGCCAGCAGCTTGCGACAGGCGTTCAACACCGGGGAGCTGTTTTTT. It is translated as CASSLRQAFNTGELFF.

This clonotype was seen many times. The chain joins TRBV5-1 to TRBJ2-5; D ambiguous. CDR3 length: 15 amino acids. Germline V gene sequence: CDR1 SGHRS, CDR2 YFSETQ. Trimming stripped 1 base from V and 2 bases from J, with 12 bases between. CDR3 sequence: CASSLNYGQQETQYF. In DNA, the CDR3 is TGCGCCAGCAGCTTGAATTATGGGCAGCAAGAGACCCAGTACTTC.

This clonotype was recorded at least ten times. The V gene is TRBV12-3 or TRBV12-4, the J gene TRBJ2-7, with D perhaps matching TRBD2 (6 bases). CDR3 size: 14 residues. V was clipped by 6 bases and J by 6 bases, with 18 bases between them. The CDR3 protein is CASSSRDWGAEQYF. DNA for the CDR3: TGTGCCAGCAGCTCCCGGGACTGGGGAGCCGAGCAGTACTTC.